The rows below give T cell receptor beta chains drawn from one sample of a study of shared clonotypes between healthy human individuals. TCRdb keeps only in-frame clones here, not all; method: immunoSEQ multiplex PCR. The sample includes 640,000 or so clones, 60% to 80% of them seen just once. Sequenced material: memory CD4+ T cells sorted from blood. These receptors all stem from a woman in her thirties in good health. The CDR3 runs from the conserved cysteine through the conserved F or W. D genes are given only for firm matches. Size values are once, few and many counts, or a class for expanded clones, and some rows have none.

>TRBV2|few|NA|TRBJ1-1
TGTGCCAGCAGACCGAGACAGAGAAGTAACACTGAAGCTTTCTTT
CASRPRQRSNTEAFF
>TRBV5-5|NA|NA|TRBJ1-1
TGTGCCAGCAGCTTGACCCCTATGAACACTGAAGCTTTCTTT
CASSLTPMNTEAFF
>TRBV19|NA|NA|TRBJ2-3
TGTGCCAGTAGTTTGAGGGGTCGCACAGATACGCAGTATTTT
CASSLRGRTDTQYF
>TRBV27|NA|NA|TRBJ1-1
TGTGCCAGCAGCACTAACACTGAAGCTTTCTTT
CASSTNTEAFF
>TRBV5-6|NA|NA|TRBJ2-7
TGTGCCAGCAGCTCCGGGCGGGGCGGTTCCTACGAGCAGTACTTC
CASSSGRGGSYEQYF
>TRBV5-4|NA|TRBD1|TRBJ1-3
TGTGCCAGCAGGCCTGGGACAGGGGAGGATTCTGGAAACACCATATATTTT
CASRPGTGEDSGNTIYF
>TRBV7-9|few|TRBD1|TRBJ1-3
TGTGCCAGCAGTGGGACAGGGGGTTCTGGAAACACCATATATTTT
CASSGTGGSGNTIYF
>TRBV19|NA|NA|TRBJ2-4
TGTGCCAGTAGTATAGATCATGGAGGGGGCGTGGACATTCAGTACTTC
CASSIDHGGGVDIQYF
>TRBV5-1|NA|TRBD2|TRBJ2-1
TGCGCCAGCAGCCCGGGACTAGCGGGCAATGAGCAGTTCTTC
CASSPGLAGNEQFF
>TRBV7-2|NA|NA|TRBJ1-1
TGTGCCAGCAGCTTAACTAACACTGAAGCTTTCTTT
CASSLTNTEAFF
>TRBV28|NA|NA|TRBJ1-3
TGTGCCGGACAAGGGTCCTCTGGAAACACCATATATTTT
CAGQGSSGNTIYF
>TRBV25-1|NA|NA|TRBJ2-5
TGTGCCAGCAGCGAAAGGACAGAAGAAGAGACCCAGTACTTC
CASSERTEEETQYF
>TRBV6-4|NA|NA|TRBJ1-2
TGTGCCAGCAGTGACTCGTATCCGGCCAGGGGAGGCGGCTACACCTTC
CASSDSYPARGGGYTF
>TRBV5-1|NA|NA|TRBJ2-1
TGCGCCAGCAGCTTCCAGGACACCTACAATGAGCAGTTCTTC
CASSFQDTYNEQFF
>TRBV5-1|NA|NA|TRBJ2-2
TGCGCCAGCAGCTCGCCGGACGGAGTAGGAGGATTCAACACCGGGGAGCTGTTTTTT
CASSSPDGVGGFNTGELFF
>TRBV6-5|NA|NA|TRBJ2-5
TGTGCCAGCAGTTATGTGGCAGGGAGGCGAGAGACCCAGTACTTC
CASSYVAGRRETQYF
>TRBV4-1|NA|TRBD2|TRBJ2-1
TGCGCCAGCAGCCAAGGGGCCACTAGCGGGGCACACAATGAGCAGTTCTTC
CASSQGATSGAHNEQFF
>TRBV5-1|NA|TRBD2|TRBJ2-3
TGCGCCACCCGGGGAGCGGGAGGCACAGATACGCAGTATTTT
CATRGAGGTDTQYF
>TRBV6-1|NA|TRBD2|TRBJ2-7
TGTGCCAGCAGTTCTAGCGGGAGATCCGCGTACGAGCAGTACTTC
CASSSSGRSAYEQYF
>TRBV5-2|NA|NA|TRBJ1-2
TGCGCCAGCAGCCAAGCCCGAGGAGACTATGGCTACACCTTC
CASSQARGDYGYTF
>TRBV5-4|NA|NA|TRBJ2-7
TGTGCCAGCAGCCGACAGGACTCCTACGAGCAGTACTTC
CASSRQDSYEQYF
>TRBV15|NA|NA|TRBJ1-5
TGTGCCACCAGCAGAGTAGGTCAGCCCCAGCATTTT
CATSRVGQPQHF
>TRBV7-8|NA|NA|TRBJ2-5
TGTGCCAGCAGCTTACAGGGCCTCCAAGAGACCCAGTACTTC
CASSLQGLQETQYF
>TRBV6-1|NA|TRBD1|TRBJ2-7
TGTGCCAGCTATAGGCAGGGGGCCTACGAGCAGTACTTC
CASYRQGAYEQYF
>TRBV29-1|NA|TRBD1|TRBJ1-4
TGCAGCGCAGGGGGGTCAGCTAATGAAAAACTGTTTTTT
CSAGGSANEKLFF
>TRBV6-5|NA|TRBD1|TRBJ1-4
TGTGCCAGCAGAGGACAGGGTTCTGAAAAACTGTTTTTT
CASRGQGSEKLFF
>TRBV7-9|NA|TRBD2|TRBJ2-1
TGTGCCAGCAGCTTTACGGGAGGCATCAATGAGCAGTTCTTC
CASSFTGGINEQFF
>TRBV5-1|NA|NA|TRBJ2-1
TGCGCCAGCAGCTTGCAGCGACCCAACTACAATGAGCAGTTCTTC
CASSLQRPNYNEQFF
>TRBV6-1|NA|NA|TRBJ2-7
TGTGCCAGCAGGGGGAGAGGGGGAGGTGGGGAGCAGTACTTC
CASRGRGGGGEQYF
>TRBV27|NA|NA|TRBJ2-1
TGTGCCAGCAGTTTAAGGACGGACCCTTCCTACAATGAGCAGTTCTTC
CASSLRTDPSYNEQFF
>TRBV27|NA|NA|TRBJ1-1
TGTGCCAGCAGTTTATCGCTCTTGGGCGAGGGTATGGGCACTGAAGCTTTCTTT
CASSLSLLGEGMGTEAFF
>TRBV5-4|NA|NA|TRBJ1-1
TGTGCCAGCAGCTCCCAGGGCGGGTTCGGGAAAATGAACACTGAAGCTTTCTTT
CASSSQGGFGKMNTEAFF
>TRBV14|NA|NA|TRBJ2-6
TGTGCCAGCAGCCAAGAGATGATCTCTGGGGCCAACGTCCTGACTTTC
CASSQEMISGANVLTF
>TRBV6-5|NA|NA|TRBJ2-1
TGTGCCAGCAGTCGAGGGGGGAATGAGCAGTTCTTC
CASSRGGNEQFF
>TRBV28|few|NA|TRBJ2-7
TGTGCCAGCAGAGACAGGCCCTACGAGCAGTACTTC
CASRDRPYEQYF
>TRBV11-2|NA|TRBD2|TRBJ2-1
TGTGCCAGCAGCTTAGATCAGCGGGAAGGGAATGAGCAGTTCTTC
CASSLDQREGNEQFF
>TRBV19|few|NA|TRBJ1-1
TGTGCCAGTAGTACCTTACTCATGAACACTGAAGCTTTCTTT
CASSTLLMNTEAFF
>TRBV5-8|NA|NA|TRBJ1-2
TGTGCCAGCAGCCCTCTAGGGGGACCTCGGACCTTC
CASSPLGGPRTF
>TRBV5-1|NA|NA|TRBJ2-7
TGCGCCAGCAGCTTGGCTCACCCTCGGGACGAGCAGTACTTC
CASSLAHPRDEQYF
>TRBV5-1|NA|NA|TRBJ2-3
TGCGCCAGCAGCTTGGTACAGAGAAGCACAGATACGCAGTATTTT
CASSLVQRSTDTQYF
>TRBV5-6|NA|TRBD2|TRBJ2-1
TGTGCCAGCAGCCCATTAGCGGGAGCGGGGAATGAGCAGTTCTTC
CASSPLAGAGNEQFF
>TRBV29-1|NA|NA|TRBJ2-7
TGCAGCGTTTTGTGGACAGGCAACGGGAGAATGAGTGAGCAGTACTTC
CSVLWTGNGRMSEQYF
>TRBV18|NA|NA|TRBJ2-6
TGTGCCAGCTCTACCTACCTACAAGGCTCTGGGGCCAACGTCCTGACTTTC
CASSTYLQGSGANVLTF
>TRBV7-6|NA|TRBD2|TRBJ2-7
TGTGCCAGCAGCTCTCCTAGCGGGAGGGCGCAGTACTTC
CASSSPSGRAQYF
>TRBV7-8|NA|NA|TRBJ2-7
TGTGCCAGCAGCTTACGAGCAGCATACGAGCAGTACTTC
CASSLRAAYEQYF
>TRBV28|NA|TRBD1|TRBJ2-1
TGTGCCAGCAGCTCCGACAGAGGGGGCACCTACAATGAGCAGTTCTTC
CASSSDRGGTYNEQFF
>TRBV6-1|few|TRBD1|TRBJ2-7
TGTGCCAGCACTTTCGGACAGGGAGACGAGCAGTACTTC
CASTFGQGDEQYF
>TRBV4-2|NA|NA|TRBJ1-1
TGTGCCAGCAGCCAAGAACTCGTGGCCACTGAAGCTTTCTTT
CASSQELVATEAFF
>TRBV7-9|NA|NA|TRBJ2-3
TGTGCCAGCGAACGAGGGGCAGATACGCAGTATTTT
CASERGADTQYF
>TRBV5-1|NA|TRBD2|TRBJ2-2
TGCGCCAGCAGCATAGGGACTATCACCGGGGAGCTGTTTTTT
CASSIGTITGELFF
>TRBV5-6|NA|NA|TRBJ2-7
TGTGCCAGCAGCTTGAATGGCAGGGGGGAATACGAGCAGTACTTC
CASSLNGRGEYEQYF
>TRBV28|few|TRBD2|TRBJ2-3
TGTGCCAGCAGTTTCATGTCTGTGTGGCGGGAGGGCCGATTGCGGTCAGATACGCAGTATTTT
CASSFMSVWREGRLRSDTQYF
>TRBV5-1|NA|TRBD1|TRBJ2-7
TGCGCCAGCAGCCCACAGGGGACAGGGGCCTACGAGCAGTACTTC
CASSPQGTGAYEQYF
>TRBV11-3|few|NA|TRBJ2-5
TGTGCCAGCAGCCGACAGACCCAAGAGACCCAGTACTTC
CASSRQTQETQYF